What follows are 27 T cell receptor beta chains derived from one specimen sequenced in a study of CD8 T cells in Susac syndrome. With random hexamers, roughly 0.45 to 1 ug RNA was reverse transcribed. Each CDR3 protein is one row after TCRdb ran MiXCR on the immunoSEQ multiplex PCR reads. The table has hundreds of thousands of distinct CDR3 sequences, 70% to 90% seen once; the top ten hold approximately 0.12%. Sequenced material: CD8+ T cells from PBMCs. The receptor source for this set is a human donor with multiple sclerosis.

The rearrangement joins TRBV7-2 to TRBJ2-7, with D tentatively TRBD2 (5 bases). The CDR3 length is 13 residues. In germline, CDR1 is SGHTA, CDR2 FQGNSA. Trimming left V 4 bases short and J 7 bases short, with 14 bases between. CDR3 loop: CASSWTPTGEQYF. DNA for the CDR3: TGTGCCAGCAGCTGGACCCCGACGGGGGAGCAGTACTTC.

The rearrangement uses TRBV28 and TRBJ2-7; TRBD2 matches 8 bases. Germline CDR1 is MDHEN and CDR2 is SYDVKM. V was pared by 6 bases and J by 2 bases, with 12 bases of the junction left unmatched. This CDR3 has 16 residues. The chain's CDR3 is CASRNVFREGPYEQYF. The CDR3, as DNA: TGTGCCAGCAGGAACGTTTTTCGGGAGGGCCCCTACGAGCAGTACTTC.

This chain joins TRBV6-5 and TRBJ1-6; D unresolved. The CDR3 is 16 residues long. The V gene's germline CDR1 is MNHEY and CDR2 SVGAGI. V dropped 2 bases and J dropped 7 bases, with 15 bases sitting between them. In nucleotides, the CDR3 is TGTGCCAGCAGTTACGGTAGAACGACGCCCAATTCACCCCTCCACTTT. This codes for CASSYGRTTPNSPLHF.

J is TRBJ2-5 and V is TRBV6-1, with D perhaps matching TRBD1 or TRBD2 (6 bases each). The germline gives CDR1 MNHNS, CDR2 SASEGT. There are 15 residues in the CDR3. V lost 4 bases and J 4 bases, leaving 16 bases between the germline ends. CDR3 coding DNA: TGTGCCAGCAGTGGGCCCCCGGGGGCGATAGAGACCCAGTACTTC. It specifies CASSGPPGAIETQYF.

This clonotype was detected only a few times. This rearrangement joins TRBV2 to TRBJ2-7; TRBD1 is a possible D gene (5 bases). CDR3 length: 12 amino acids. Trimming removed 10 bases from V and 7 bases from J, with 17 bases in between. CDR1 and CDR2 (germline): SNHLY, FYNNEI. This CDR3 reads CAIVGVHGEQYF. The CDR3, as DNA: TGTGCCATAGTAGGGGTACACGGTGAGCAGTACTTC.

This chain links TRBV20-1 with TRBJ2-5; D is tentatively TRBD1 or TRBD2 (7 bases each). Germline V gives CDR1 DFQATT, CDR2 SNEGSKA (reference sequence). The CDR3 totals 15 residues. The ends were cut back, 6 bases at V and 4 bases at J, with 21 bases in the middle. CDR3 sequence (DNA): TGCAGTGCCATGATCAACAGGGGAGGGAGAGAGACCCAGTACTTC. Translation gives CSAMINRGGRETQYF.

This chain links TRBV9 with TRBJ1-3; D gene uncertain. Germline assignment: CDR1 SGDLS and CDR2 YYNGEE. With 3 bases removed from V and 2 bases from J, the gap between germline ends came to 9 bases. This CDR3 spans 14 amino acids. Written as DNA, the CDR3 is TGTGCCAGCAGCGAGGCAAACACTGGAAACACCATATATTTT. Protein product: CASSEANTGNTIYF.

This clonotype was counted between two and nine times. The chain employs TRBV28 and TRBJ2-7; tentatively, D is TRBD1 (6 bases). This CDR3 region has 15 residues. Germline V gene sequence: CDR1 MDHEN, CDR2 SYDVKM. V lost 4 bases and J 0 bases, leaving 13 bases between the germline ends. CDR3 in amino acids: CASSSPGQISYEQYF. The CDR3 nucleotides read TGTGCCAGCAGTTCCCCGGGACAAATCTCCTACGAGCAGTACTTC.

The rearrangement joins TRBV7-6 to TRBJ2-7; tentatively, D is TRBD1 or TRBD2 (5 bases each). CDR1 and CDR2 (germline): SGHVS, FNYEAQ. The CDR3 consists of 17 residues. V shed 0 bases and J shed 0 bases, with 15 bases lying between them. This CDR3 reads CASSLALRGLSSYEQYF. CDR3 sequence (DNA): TGTGCCAGCAGCTTAGCGCTTCGGGGCCTTAGCTCCTACGAGCAGTACTTC.

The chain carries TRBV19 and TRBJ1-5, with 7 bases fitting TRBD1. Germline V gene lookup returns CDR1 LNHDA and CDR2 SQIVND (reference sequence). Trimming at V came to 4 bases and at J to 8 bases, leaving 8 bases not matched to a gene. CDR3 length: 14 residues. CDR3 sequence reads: CASSTDRRWEPQHF. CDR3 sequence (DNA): TGTGCCAGTAGTACGGACAGGAGGTGGGAGCCCCAGCATTTT.

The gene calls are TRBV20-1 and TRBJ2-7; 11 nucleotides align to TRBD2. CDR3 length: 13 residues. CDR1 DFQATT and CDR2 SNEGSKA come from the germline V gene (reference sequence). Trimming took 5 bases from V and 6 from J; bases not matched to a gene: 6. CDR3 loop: CSAVAGGLSEQYF. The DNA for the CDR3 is TGCAGTGCTGTAGCGGGAGGGCTCTCCGAGCAGTACTTC.

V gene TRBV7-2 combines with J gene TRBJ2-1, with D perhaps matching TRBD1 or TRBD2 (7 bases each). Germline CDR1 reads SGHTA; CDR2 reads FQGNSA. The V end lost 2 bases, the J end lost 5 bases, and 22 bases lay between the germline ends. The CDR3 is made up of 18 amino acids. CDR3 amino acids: CASSLRGPSGKPHNEQFF. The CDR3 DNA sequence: TGTGCCAGCAGCTTAAGGGGGCCAAGCGGGAAGCCTCACAATGAGCAGTTCTTC.

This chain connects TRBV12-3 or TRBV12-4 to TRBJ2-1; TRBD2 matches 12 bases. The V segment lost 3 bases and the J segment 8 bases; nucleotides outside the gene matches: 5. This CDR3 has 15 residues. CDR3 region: CASSFAGLAGHEQFF. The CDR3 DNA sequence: TGTGCCAGCAGTTTCGCCGGACTAGCGGGACATGAGCAGTTCTTC.

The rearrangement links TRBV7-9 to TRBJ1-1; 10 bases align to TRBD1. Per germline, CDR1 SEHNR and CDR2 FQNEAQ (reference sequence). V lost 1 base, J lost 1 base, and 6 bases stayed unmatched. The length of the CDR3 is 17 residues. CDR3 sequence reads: CASSLGRDRGTNTEAFF. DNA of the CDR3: TGTGCCAGCAGCTTAGGTCGGGACAGGGGAACGAACACTGAAGCTTTCTTT. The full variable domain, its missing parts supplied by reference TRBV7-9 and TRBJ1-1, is DTGVSQNPRHKITKRGQNVTFRCDPISEHNRLYWYRQTLGQGPEFLTYFQNEAQLEKSRLLSDRFSAERPKGSFSTLEIQRTEQGDSAMYLCASSLGRDRGTNTEAFFGQGTRLTVV.

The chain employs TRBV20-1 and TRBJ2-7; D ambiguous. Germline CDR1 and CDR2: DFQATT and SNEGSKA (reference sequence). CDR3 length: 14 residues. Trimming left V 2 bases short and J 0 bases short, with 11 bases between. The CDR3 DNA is TGCAGTGCTAGAACACAGCCGTACTCCTACGAGCAGTACTTC. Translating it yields CSARTQPYSYEQYF.

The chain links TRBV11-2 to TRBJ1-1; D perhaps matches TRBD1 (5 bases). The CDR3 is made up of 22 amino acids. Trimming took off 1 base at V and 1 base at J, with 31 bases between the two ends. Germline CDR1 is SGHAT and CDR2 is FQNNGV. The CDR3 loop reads CASSLVSGGDPIHFFTNTEAFF. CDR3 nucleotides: TGTGCCAGCAGCTTAGTCAGTGGTGGGGACCCCATCCACTTTTTCACGAACACTGAAGCTTTCTTT.

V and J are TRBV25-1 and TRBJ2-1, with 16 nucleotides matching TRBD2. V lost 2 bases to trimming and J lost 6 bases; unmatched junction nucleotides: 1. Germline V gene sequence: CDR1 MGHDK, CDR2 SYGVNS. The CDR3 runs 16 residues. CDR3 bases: TGTGCCAGCAGTGAAGGGACTAGCGGGAGGGCCAATGAGCAGTTCTTC. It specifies CASSEGTSGRANEQFF.

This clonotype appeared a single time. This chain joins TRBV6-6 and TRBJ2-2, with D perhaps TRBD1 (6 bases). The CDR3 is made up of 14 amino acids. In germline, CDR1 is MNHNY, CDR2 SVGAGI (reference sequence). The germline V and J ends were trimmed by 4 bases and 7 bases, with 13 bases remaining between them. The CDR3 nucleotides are TGTGCCAGCAGTTGCGACAGGAGGTACGGGGAGCTGTTTTTT. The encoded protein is CASSCDRRYGELFF.

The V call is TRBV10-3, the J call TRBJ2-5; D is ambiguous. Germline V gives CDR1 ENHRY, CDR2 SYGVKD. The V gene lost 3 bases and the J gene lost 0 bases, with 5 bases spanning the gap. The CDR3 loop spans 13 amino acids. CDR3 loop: CAISDRYQETQYF. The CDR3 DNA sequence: TGTGCCATCAGTGACCGGTACCAAGAGACCCAGTACTTC.

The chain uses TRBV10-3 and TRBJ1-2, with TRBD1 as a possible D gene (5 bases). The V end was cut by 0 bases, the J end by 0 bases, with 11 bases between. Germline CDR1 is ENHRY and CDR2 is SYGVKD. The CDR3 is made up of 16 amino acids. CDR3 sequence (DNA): TGTGCCATCAGTGAGTCGAGGCCGGGGGCTAACTATGGCTACACCTTC. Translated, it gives CAISESRPGANYGYTF.

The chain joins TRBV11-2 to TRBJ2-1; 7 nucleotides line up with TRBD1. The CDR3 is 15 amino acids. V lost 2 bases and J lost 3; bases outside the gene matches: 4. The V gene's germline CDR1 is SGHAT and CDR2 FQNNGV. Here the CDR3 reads CASSLQGVDYNEQFF. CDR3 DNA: TGTGCCAGCAGCTTACAGGGGGTGGACTACAATGAGCAGTTCTTC.

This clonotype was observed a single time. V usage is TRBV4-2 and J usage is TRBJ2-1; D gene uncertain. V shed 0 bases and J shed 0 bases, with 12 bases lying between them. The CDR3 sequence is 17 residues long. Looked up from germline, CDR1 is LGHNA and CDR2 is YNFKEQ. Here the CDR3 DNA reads TGTGCCAGCAGCCAAGATCCCTTTCCCGTCTCCTACAATGAGCAGTTCTTC. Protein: CASSQDPFPVSYNEQFF.

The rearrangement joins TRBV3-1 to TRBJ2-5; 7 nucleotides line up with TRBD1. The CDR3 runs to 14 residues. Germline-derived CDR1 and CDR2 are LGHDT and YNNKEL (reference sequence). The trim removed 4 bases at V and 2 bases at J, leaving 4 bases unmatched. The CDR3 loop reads CASSPRTGQETQYF. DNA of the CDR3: TGTGCCAGCAGCCCCAGGACAGGTCAAGAGACCCAGTACTTC.

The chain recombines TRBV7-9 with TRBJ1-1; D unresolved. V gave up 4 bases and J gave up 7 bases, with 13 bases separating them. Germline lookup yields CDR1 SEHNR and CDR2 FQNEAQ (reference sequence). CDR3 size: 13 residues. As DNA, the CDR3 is TGTGCCAGCAGCTGGCCCGGGATGGTTGAAGCTTTCTTT. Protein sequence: CASSWPGMVEAFF.

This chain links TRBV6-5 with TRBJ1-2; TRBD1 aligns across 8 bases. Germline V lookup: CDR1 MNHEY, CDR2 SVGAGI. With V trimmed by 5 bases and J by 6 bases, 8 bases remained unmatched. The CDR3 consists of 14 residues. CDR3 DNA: TGTGCCAGCAGTCCGCGGACAGGGTGGGATGGCTACACCTTC. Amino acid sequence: CASSPRTGWDGYTF.

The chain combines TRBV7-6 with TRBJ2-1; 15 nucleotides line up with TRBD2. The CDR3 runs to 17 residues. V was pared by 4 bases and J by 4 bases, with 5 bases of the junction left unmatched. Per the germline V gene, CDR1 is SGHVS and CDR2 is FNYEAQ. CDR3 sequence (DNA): TGTGCCAGCAGCTCGGGACTAGCGGGAGGAGGATACAATGAGCAGTTCTTC. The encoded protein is CASSSGLAGGGYNEQFF.

The CDR3 DNA reads TGTGCCAGCAAGCGGGAGGGGGAAAACAATGAGCAGTTCTTC. This translates into CASKREGENNEQFF. The rearrangement joins TRBV28 to TRBJ2-1, with TRBD2 matching 10 bases. The CDR3 extends over 14 amino acids. V shed 7 bases, J shed 5 bases, and the junction held 5 bases outside the gene matches. Germline-derived CDR1 and CDR2 are MDHEN and SYDVKM. The full variable domain, in which reference TRBV28 and TRBJ2-1 provide the parts outside the CDR3, is DVKVTQSSRYLVKRTGEKVFLECVQDMDHENMFWYRQDPGLGLRLIYFSYDVKMKEKGDIPEGYSVSREKKERFSLILESASTNQTSMYLCASKREGENNEQFFGPGTRLTVL.